This T cell receptor beta chain was sequenced in a study of OX40 agonist ivuxolimab in advanced cancers. About the research overall: Males comprised 75% to 90% of the group, whose mean age was about 62 years (range about 20 to 79). General observations from the study: The study found that CD8+ T cells averaged more expanded clones than CD4+.

Remarks on this clone: Its antigen is undetermined.

Germline V gene lookup returns CDR1 SGHAT and CDR2 FQNNGV. This CDR3 is built from 18 residues. Trimming cost V 5 bases and J 0 bases, with 20 bases left between them. Some clones are missing from TCRdb's copy, which holds only in-frame ones; the method was immunoSEQ multiplex PCR. The sample consists of more than 60,000 clones, 85% to 90% of them appearing once. The sample here was CD4+ or CD8+ T cells sorted from blood, taken in a trial of the OX40 agonist ivuxolimab. This receptor was taken from an adult with an advanced solid tumor such as melanoma, head and neck, liver or kidney cancer. The rearrangement uses TRBV11-2 and TRBJ2-1; TRBD2 is a possible D gene (7 bases). In DNA form, the CDR3 reads TGTGCCAGCAGCCGGCGGGGGCCTTCTAGCGCCTCCTACAATGAGCAGTTCTTC. It yields the protein CASSRRGPSSASYNEQFF.